Below are 8 T cell receptor beta chains sequenced from a single sample in a study of shared clonotypes between healthy human individuals. Only in-frame clones appear in the TCRdb table, and some are missing; sequencing was by immunoSEQ multiplex PCR. Seen here are fewer than 600,000 clones, around 74% observed once, and the top ten hold 10% to 15%. The source material was PBMCs. The origin of the receptors is a woman between 40 and 50 years old in good health. Some clones in this sample may be carry-over from other donors' samples.

The chain links TRBV7-9 to TRBJ2-5; D not resolved. The germline V gene has CDR1 SEHNR and CDR2 FQNEAQ (reference sequence). V was pared by 1 base and J by 3 bases, with 9 bases between. The CDR3 is made up of 14 amino acids. In DNA, the CDR3 is TGTGCCAGCAGCTTAGGCGTGGGTGAAGAGACCCAGTACTTC. This translates into CASSLGVGEETQYF.

This clone was detected a few times. The chain employs TRBV21-1 and TRBJ2-7; the table's D call TRBD2 went unverified against the DNA. TRBV21-1 is designated a pseudogene. This CDR3 is built from 15 residues. The CDR3 bases are TGTGCCAGCAGCTATGAGGGGCGGGAGAGCTACGAGCAGTACTTC. It translates to CASSYEGRESYEQYF.

This clone was counted ten times or more. V gene TRBV5-1 combines with J gene TRBJ1-1, with TRBD1 identical over 10 bases. With V trimmed by 0 bases and J by 4 bases, 6 bases remained unmatched. In germline, CDR1 is SGHRS, CDR2 YFSETQ. CDR3 length: 16 residues. CDR3 DNA sequence: TGCGCCAGCAGCTTGGGGACAGGGGGTTTGATCACTGAAGCTTTCTTT. Translation: CASSLGTGGLITEAFF.

CDR3: CASSLLAGEYEQYF. In DNA, the CDR3 is TGTGCCAGCAGTTTACTAGCGGGAGAGTACGAGCAGTACTTC. The genes are TRBV28 and TRBJ2-7; 10 bases line up with TRBD2. The germline CDR1 and CDR2 sequences are MDHEN and SYDVKM. V dropped 2 bases and J dropped 4; count of bases not matched to a gene: 2. The CDR3 is 14 residues long. Using reference TRBV28 and TRBJ2-7 for the parts outside the CDR3, the full variable domain is DVKVTQSSRYLVKRTGEKVFLECVQDMDHENMFWYRQDPGLGLRLIYFSYDVKMKEKGDIPEGYSVSREKKERFSLILESASTNQTSMYLCASSLLAGEYEQYFGPGTRLTVT.

The chain combines TRBV10-3 with TRBJ2-5, with 8 bases identical to TRBD2. The germline V gene encodes CDR1 ENHRY and CDR2 SYGVKD. The ends lost 10 bases at V and 3 bases at J; junction bases unmatched: 7. The CDR3 consists of 13 residues. The CDR3 spells CASRKAGEETQYF. CDR3 DNA: TGTGCCAGCAGAAAAGCGGGAGAAGAGACCCAGTACTTC.

The V and J genes are TRBV5-4 and TRBJ2-1, with unresolved D. This CDR3 region has 13 residues. Germline CDR1 SGHNT, CDR2 YYREEE (reference sequence). Trimming took off 5 bases at V and 6 bases at J, with 12 bases between the two ends. The CDR3 loop reads CASSSEPINEQFF. Here the CDR3 DNA reads TGTGCCAGCAGTTCCGAGCCGATCAATGAGCAGTTCTTC. Together with reference TRBV5-4 and TRBJ2-1, the CDR3 gives the full variable domain: ETGVTQSPTHLIKTRGQQVTLRCSSQSGHNTVSWYQQALGQGPQFIFQYYREEENGRGNFPPRFSGLQFPNYSSELNVNALELDDSALYLCASSSEPINEQFFGPGTRLTVL.

Remarks on this clone: Other DNA sequences from this sample encode an identical CDR3 as well. The V and J genes are TRBV7-2 and TRBJ2-3, with TRBD2 identical over 8 bases. CDR3 length: 15 amino acids. Per germline, CDR1 SGHTA and CDR2 FQGNSA. V shed 5 bases, J shed 4 bases, and the junction held 8 bases outside the gene matches. The CDR3 coding sequence is TGTGCCAGCAGCCCCGGGCTAGCGGGCGCAGATACGCAGTATTTT. Residues: CASSPGLAGADTQYF.

The rearrangement links TRBV5-4 to TRBJ2-5; no clear D gene. The assigned J gene may be wrong: the sequence end matches TRBJ2-7 better. CDR1 is SGHNT, CDR2 YYREEE, per germline (reference sequence). The CDR3 extends over 14 amino acids. CDR3 nucleotides: TGTGCCAGCAGCTTGGCCATCGGTCCCTACGAGCAGTACTTC. Encoded protein: CASSLAIGPYEQYF.